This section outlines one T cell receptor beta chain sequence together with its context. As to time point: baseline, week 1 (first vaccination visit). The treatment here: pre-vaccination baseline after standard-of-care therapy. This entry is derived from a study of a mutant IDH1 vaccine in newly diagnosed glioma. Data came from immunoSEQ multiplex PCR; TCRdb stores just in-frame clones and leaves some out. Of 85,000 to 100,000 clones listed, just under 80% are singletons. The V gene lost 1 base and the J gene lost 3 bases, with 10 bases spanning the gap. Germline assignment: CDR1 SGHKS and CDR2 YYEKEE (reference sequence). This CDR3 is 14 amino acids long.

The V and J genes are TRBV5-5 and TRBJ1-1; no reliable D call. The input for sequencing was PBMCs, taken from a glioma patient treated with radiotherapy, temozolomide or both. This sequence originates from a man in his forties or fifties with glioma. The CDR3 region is CASSLSGWDTEAFF. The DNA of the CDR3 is TGTGCCAGCAGCTTGTCAGGTTGGGACACTGAAGCTTTCTTT.